Presented here are 4 T cell receptor beta chains from one specimen sequenced in a study of cytotoxic CD8 clonotypes in ibrutinib-treated CLL. Assay: immunoSEQ multiplex PCR; the TCRdb copy retains only in-frame clones and omits some. The repertoire holds some 350,000 clones, with about 64% as singletons. The specimen comprised PBMCs, sampled after 36 months of ibrutinib treatment. The receptors were gathered from a human donor with chronic lymphocytic leukemia.

The rearrangement links TRBV10-3 to TRBJ1-6, with D possibly matching TRBD1 (5 bases). The CDR3 runs to 16 residues. Germline-derived CDR1 and CDR2 are ENHRY and SYGVKD. The ends were cut back, 0 bases at V and 5 bases at J, with 11 bases in the middle. The CDR3 reads CAISESLGDNNSPLHF. The CDR3 coding sequence is TGTGCCATCAGTGAGTCTTTAGGGGATAATAATTCACCCCTCCACTTT.

In the case of this clone: Within the sample, other DNA sequences also encode this same CDR3. J is TRBJ2-7 and V is TRBV4-1, with 11 bases identical to TRBD2. CDR3 length: 13 residues. The ends lost 3 bases at V and 6 bases at J; junction bases unmatched: 1. Looked up from germline, CDR1 is MGHRA and CDR2 is YSYEKL. This CDR3 is CASSHGLAGEQYF. As DNA, the CDR3 is TGCGCCAGCAGCCATGGACTAGCGGGCGAGCAGTACTTC.

V gene TRBV4-1 combines with J gene TRBJ1-1, with TRBD1 as a possible D gene (6 bases). The V end was cut by 2 bases, the J end by 5 bases, with 15 bases between. The length of the CDR3 is 15 residues. Germline CDR1 reads MGHRA; CDR2 reads YSYEKL. The chain's CDR3 is CASSQPTQGRTEAFF. The CDR3 DNA follows: TGCGCCAGCAGCCAACCCACACAGGGCAGAACTGAAGCTTTCTTT.

This chain joins TRBV11-2 and TRBJ2-5; 14 nucleotides agree with TRBD2. Trimming removed 5 bases from V and 1 base from J; junction bases left unmatched: 6. CDR1 SGHAT and CDR2 FQNNGV come from the germline V gene. There are 17 residues in the CDR3. CDR3 sequence reads: CASSTRLAGGPQETQYF. The DNA of the CDR3 is TGTGCCAGCAGCACGCGACTAGCGGGAGGGCCCCAAGAGACCCAGTACTTC.